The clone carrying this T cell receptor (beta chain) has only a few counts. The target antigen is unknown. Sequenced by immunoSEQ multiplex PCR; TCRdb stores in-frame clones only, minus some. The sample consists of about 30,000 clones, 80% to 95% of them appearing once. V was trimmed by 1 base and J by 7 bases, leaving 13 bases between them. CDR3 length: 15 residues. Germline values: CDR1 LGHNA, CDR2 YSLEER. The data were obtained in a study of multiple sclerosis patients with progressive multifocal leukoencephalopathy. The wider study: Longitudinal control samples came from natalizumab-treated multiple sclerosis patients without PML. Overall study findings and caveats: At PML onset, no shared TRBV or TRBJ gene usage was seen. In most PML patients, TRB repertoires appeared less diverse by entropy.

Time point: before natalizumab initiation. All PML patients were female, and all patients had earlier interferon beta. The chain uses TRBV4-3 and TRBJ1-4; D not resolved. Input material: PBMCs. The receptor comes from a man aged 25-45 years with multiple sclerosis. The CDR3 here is CASSQAGVGGEKLFF. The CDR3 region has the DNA TGCGCCAGCAGCCAAGCCGGGGTGGGCGGTGAAAAACTGTTTTTT.